This T cell receptor beta chain was recovered during a study of cytomegalovirus exposure and HLA in healthy donors listed by TCRdb under 2017. A note on the overall study: In an earlier analysis of roughly 500 of the donors, 276 Gb of sequence data and some 100 million unique TCR beta sequences from roughly 190 million T cells were reported. On average, about 240,000 unique TCR beta nucleotide sequences were sequenced per donor among roughly 430 genotyped donors of the cohort, with 15% to 20% of those sequences being non-productive. Typing coverage varied by locus: about 620-630 donors for A, B, C, DRB1 and DQB1; approximately 560 for DQA1; over 600 for DPA1; about 450 for DPB1. Donor age, sex, ethnicity and CMV serostatus were compiled alongside the repertoire data. The study was designed to test whether signatures of past pathogen exposure could be identified by cataloging public T cell receptors. HLA typing covered class I and class II loci at four-digit resolution. In a later genetic analysis, genome-wide SNP genotypes for about three fifths of the roughly 670 donors were used, and that subset was treated as a discovery cohort. The study profiled the T cell repertoires of fewer than 850 subjects by immunosequencing and related them to cytomegalovirus serostatus. Rather than using new phenotypic data, the later analysis identified candidate immune exposures from TCR beta sequences and from how often those sequences occurred across donors. High-throughput TCR immunosequencing, statistical association of individual TCRs with disease status, and machine learning were combined to predict cytomegalovirus infection status. A separate validation cohort of 100 to 150 different subjects was used in addition to the approximately 700-subject first cohort. To study patterns of TCR occurrence, a later analysis re-analyzed previously published TCR beta repertoires from just over 650 donors and added high-resolution HLA genotyping. An earlier analysis of several hundred of the donors applied high-throughput TCR beta sequencing to assess whether each TCR beta V gene segment acted as functional or pseudogenic. Because of strong linkage in the cohort, five DR-DQ haplotypes were treated as single units for association and clustering. Roughly 300 gigabases of sequencing data and around 88 million unique TCR sequences made up an early release that covered roughly 670 HLA-typed donors. Of the 300 to 450 genotyped donors, 81% were placed in the genetic ancestry cluster associated with self-reported Caucasian donors. All discovery cohort repertoires had been generated using a single sequencing platform. The research as a whole found: In a later genetic analysis, fewer N-insertions in productive TCRs were reported among donors in an Asian-associated ancestry cluster than the roughly 670-donor mean. According to the authors, the approach could potentially be generalized to other disease states and immunological phenotypes. Correlated functional status among segregating V segments might reflect linkage disequilibrium, but an unknown experimental factor could not be ruled out. In the study, 150 to 200 TCR beta chains were listed as associated with cytomegalovirus. CMV serostatus was the only immune exposure information available for the cohort. A cluster of highly shared sequence variants was judged likely to represent a technical artifact of the sequencing pipeline. In a later analysis, most CMV-associated TCR beta chains were found to appear HLA-restricted, with HLA associations seemingly driven largely by CMV exposure. A later genetic analysis associated a missense DCLRE1C variant with V-gene and J-gene trimming of TCR beta chains, and an independent cohort replicated the association. In a later analysis, HLA-associated TCR beta chains were found to be more clonally expanded and to have lower generation probabilities than equally common non-associated chains. Seventeen rarely observed V segments, including chromosome 9 orphons, were excluded from the earlier analysis of a few hundred of the donors because counts were too low. According to a later analysis, parvovirus B19, influenza, CMV and Epstein-Barr virus appeared linked to several top co-occurrence clusters. The cohort was sequenced for TCR beta chains only, and without alpha or paired-chain data the features that could be detected were limited. Assigning TCR associations to individual alleles was difficult when HLA alleles, especially DR and DQ, strongly co-occurred. A few of the identified cytomegalovirus-associated TCR beta chains were confirmed in vitro to be specific for cytomegalovirus antigens. Sequencing depth was assumed to be roughly uniform across donors in the presence/absence analyses, though that assumption may not hold. Broadly in line with IMGT annotations, most TCR beta V segments showed up in productive rearrangements about 90% or about 30% of the time in an earlier analysis of 587 of the donors. According to a later analysis, TCR association rates differed among HLA loci, with DRB1 alleles showing the most associated TCRs and HLA-C alleles showing the fewest. In a later analysis, about 17,000 TCR beta sequences were associated with specific HLA alleles at a false discovery rate of 0.05. Because HLA typing was unavailable for some donors at each locus, only the typed subset was used in association tests. The classifier was reported to diagnose cytomegalovirus status with high specificity and sensitivity in both the original cohort and the validation cohort. The 87-base-pair reads could not distinguish some IMGT-functional V segments, including TRBV6-2 and TRBV6-3, so those segments were excluded. Most TCR sequences were seen in very few donors, while some public TCRs were found in many individuals. A further reported finding was that TCR beta sequences accurately predicted the HLA-A and HLA-B alleles for most subjects in the first cohort.

Points on this clone: It has no known antigen specificity. The record has no base qualities; no much larger clone is one base away.

Germline trimming amounts to 1 base on V and 10 bases on J, with 7 as the count of junction bases outside the gene matches. Reading from cysteine to phenylalanine, the CDR3 counts 15 amino acids. Only the CDR3 portion is preserved as DNA: 45 bases, with reading frame beginning at the first base. The germline V gene yields SGDLS for CDR1 and YYNGEE for CDR2. Preparation of the library involved the immunoSEQ multiplex PCR assay. For the multiplex PCR, a mixture combining 60 forward primers for TCR Vbeta segments and 13 reverse primers for TCR Jbeta segments was used. The CDR3 region of rearranged TCR beta genes was amplified from genomic DNA by a multiplex PCR assay. The Illumina HiSeq System was used to sequence the amplified TCR beta libraries as 87-base-pair reads. The source study handled its data this way. A later analysis tallied 75 million to 85 million unique TCR beta chains across the 666 repertoires, and 10 million to 11 million of those chains were shared by two or more donors. Raw reads were error-corrected and collapsed into unique sequences by a nearest-neighbor algorithm in which closely related sequences were merged to remove PCR and sequencing errors. Alignment of CDR3 sequences to IMGT reference sequences was used to assign V, D and J gene segments. For a sequence to be retained, a match of at least six nucleotides was required to both a V gene segment and a J gene segment. A rearrangement was called productive if the CDR3 had no stop codons and remained in frame with V and J, and every other rearrangement was called non-productive. CDR3 was defined by IMGT convention, running from the second conserved V-encoded cysteine to the conserved J-encoded phenylalanine. The earlier analysis of 587 of the donors excluded any sequence lacking an unambiguous match to a single V gene segment. An earlier analysis of some 610 of the donors called V segments functional above 56.7% productive rearrangements and segregating when the between-donor standard deviation exceeded 5%. A statistical classification framework was built for diagnosing cytomegalovirus status from the catalog of TCR beta chain sequences. In a later analysis, V and J genes were assigned by comparing TCR nucleotide sequences against IMGT/GENE-DB human TR gene sequences. Using the TCRdist pipeline, a later analysis assigned CDR3 sequences along with most-parsimonious VDJ recombination scenarios. In a later analysis, each TCR beta chain was defined by its CDR3 amino acid sequence together with its V-gene family, and reads without a unique V-gene family were excluded. A later analysis removed 592 highly shared, low-generation-probability nucleotide sequences to deal with suspected cross-contamination and a sequencing artifact. For each public chain, a later analysis derived a clonal expansion index from normalized ranks of inferred template counts within each repertoire. A later analysis computed generation probabilities with a VDJ recombination model fitted to out-of-frame rearrangements, and checked the results against IGoR. In a later analysis, hypergeometric tests were used to score TCR-TCR, TCR-HLA and TCR-CMV co-occurrence, with a repertoire-size bias correction applied to TCR pairs. To estimate false discovery rates, a later analysis permuted the HLA or CMV assignments 20 times. In a later analysis, co-occurring TCRs were grouped with DBSCAN, and TCRdist sequence similarity was added when clustering was performed within HLA-allele-positive subsets. For co-occurrence clustering, repertoires with fewer than 30,000 or more than 120,000 public chains were excluded, along with 4 to 6 repertoires with anomalous nucleotide sharing. TCRdb stores this immuneACCESS table with in-frame sequences only. Part of the clones is absent; in the studies checked, under half of the shortfall reflects unresolved V genes, and no reason is known for the rest. D and trimming come from the DNA, and the V and J calls and clone size come from that table. The sample table holds fewer than 200,000 clones, of which around four fifths were seen once. In total, the top ten clones hold 1.3% of the sample.

The cohort comprised 550 to 700 healthy bone marrow donors. Cohort members were all nominally healthy when sampled, although unrecorded immune exposures were likely present. The donor was CMV seronegative and was included in the group of 352 seronegative cohort members. Every donor gave a peripheral blood sample, and the peripheral blood mononuclear cells from that sample were used for TCR beta sequencing. The Qiagen DNeasy Blood Extraction Kit was used to extract genomic DNA from the blood cell samples. Recombination connected TRBV9 to TRBJ2-1, and 11 junction bases match TRBD2. This clonotype was sampled from a man aged 30-40 years in good health and CMV-seronegative. The sequencing sample was made of PBMCs. This receptor carries the CDR3 CASSVYASGGMEQFF. The DNA sequence follows: TGTGCCAGCAGCGTATACGCTAGCGGGGGGATGGAGCAGTTCTTC.